One and the same sample provided the 11 T cell receptor beta chains below, sequenced in a study of cytomegalovirus exposure and HLA in healthy donors. Both 60 Vbeta primers and 13 Jbeta primers went into the PCR. Generated by immunoSEQ multiplex PCR, the TCRdb table keeps only in-frame clones and is missing some. The sample shows 100,000 to 150,000 clones, 78% of them seen only once. The sequenced material came from PBMCs. The source is a man aged 25 to 40 in good health and CMV-seropositive.

The chain carries TRBV11-2 and TRBJ2-7; D perhaps matches TRBD2 (6 bases). The CDR3 runs 15 residues. CDR1 is SGHAT, CDR2 FQNNGV, per germline. The V gene lost 1 base and the J gene lost 4 bases, with 14 bases spanning the gap. In DNA form, the CDR3 reads TGTGCCAGCAGCTTAGTTACGGGAGTGGGTTACGAGCAGTACTTC. It is translated as CASSLVTGVGYEQYF.

The rearrangement uses TRBV5-6 and TRBJ1-4; D possibly corresponds to TRBD1 (5 bases). This CDR3 is 14 amino acids long. The V and J ends lost 2 bases and 4 bases respectively, with 9 bases between them. Per germline, CDR1 SGHDT and CDR2 YYEEEE. The CDR3 nucleotides are TGTGCCAGCAGCTTCGTAGGGGATAATGAAAAACTGTTTTTT. Protein product: CASSFVGDNEKLFF.

The chain has TRBV5-1 and TRBJ2-7, with a weak D call TRBD2 (7 bases). Trimming pared 4 bases from V and 5 bases from J, leaving 16 bases between. Germline V gene lookup returns CDR1 SGHRS and CDR2 YFSETQ. This CDR3 has 14 residues. The CDR3 protein is CASSGGGPTHEQYF. The CDR3 nucleotides read TGCGCCAGCAGCGGGGGGGGCCCCACTCACGAGCAGTACTTC. Complete variable domain (other parts from reference TRBV5-1 and TRBJ2-7): KAGVTQTPRYLIKTRGQQVTLSCSPISGHRSVSWYQQTPGQGLQFLFEYFSETQRNKGNFPGRFSGRQFSNSRSEMNVSTLELGDSALYLCASSGGGPTHEQYFGPGTRLTVT.

The rearrangement links TRBV6-5 to TRBJ2-4, with a possible D match to TRBD2 (6 bases). V lost 0 bases to trimming and J lost 8 bases, with 17 bases between them. CDR1 is MNHEY, CDR2 SVGAGI, per germline. The CDR3 spans 16 residues. The CDR3 nucleotides are TGTGCCAGCAGTTACTCACTTCTGACTAGTAGGGACATTCAGTACTTC. This sequence encodes CASSYSLLTSRDIQYF.

This chain uses TRBV7-2 with TRBJ1-5; D perhaps matches TRBD1 (6 bases). V was clipped by 0 bases and J by 6 bases, with 12 bases between them. This CDR3 has 15 residues. Germline CDR1 and CDR2: SGHTA and FQGNSA. CDR3 DNA: TGTGCCAGCAGCTTAGCGTGGGGGGGCATTCAGCCCCAGCATTTT. It specifies CASSLAWGGIQPQHF.

This clone was detected once. Here the CDR3 reads CASSRPRAADPGELFF. CDR3 coding DNA: TGCGCCAGCAGCCGACCCCGGGCAGCGGACCCCGGGGAGCTGTTTTTT. The genes are TRBV4-1 and TRBJ2-2, with D maybe TRBD2 (5 bases). The CDR3 runs 16 residues. Germline-derived CDR1 and CDR2 are MGHRA and YSYEKL. V was pared by 4 bases and J by 6 bases, with 18 bases between.

This CDR3 is CSVSALGANEQFF. The CDR3 DNA is TGCAGCGTTTCCGCTCTAGGGGCCAATGAGCAGTTCTTC. The J gene is TRBJ2-1, the V gene TRBV29-1, with D possibly TRBD1 on 5 matching bases. Germline CDR1 is SQVTM and CDR2 is ANQGSEA. The CDR3 spans 13 residues. Trimming removed 5 bases at V and 6 bases at J, with 14 bases between.

The chain joins TRBV15 to TRBJ2-7; 9 bases are shared with TRBD1. Germline loops: CDR1 LNHNV, CDR2 YYDKDF (reference sequence). V dropped 5 bases and J dropped 2; count of bases not matched to a gene: 7. The CDR3 is 15 amino acids. In nucleotides, the CDR3 is TGTGCCACCAGCTTCGGACAGGGGAAGACCTACGAGCAGTACTTC. It codes for CATSFGQGKTYEQYF.

V gene TRBV11-2 combines with J gene TRBJ2-7, with a possible D match to TRBD2 (6 bases). Germline V gives CDR1 SGHAT, CDR2 FQNNGV. CDR3 size: 18 residues. Trimming took off 4 bases at V and 4 bases at J, with 26 bases between the two ends. The CDR3 DNA is TGTGCCAGCAGCTCCCCGGGACTTCGGGGTTTCGGGGTATACGAGCAGTACTTC. Translating gives CASSSPGLRGFGVYEQYF.

The chain carries TRBV9 and TRBJ1-1, with no clear D. Germline CDR1 is SGDLS and CDR2 is YYNGEE. V was clipped by 1 base and J by 4 bases, with 5 bases between them. The CDR3 has 12 amino acids. CDR3 sequence (DNA): TGTGCCAGCAGCGTACGCGGCACTGAAGCTTTCTTT. This gives the protein CASSVRGTEAFF.

The J gene is TRBJ2-7, the V gene TRBV10-2; 9 bases align to TRBD2. V shed 4 bases, J shed 4 bases, and the junction held 5 bases outside the gene matches. Germline V lookup: CDR1 WSHSY, CDR2 SAAADI. This CDR3 is 14 amino acids long. CDR3 in amino acids: CASSAAGGIYEQYF. CDR3 in DNA: TGCGCCAGCAGTGCTGCGGGAGGGATTTACGAGCAGTACTTC.